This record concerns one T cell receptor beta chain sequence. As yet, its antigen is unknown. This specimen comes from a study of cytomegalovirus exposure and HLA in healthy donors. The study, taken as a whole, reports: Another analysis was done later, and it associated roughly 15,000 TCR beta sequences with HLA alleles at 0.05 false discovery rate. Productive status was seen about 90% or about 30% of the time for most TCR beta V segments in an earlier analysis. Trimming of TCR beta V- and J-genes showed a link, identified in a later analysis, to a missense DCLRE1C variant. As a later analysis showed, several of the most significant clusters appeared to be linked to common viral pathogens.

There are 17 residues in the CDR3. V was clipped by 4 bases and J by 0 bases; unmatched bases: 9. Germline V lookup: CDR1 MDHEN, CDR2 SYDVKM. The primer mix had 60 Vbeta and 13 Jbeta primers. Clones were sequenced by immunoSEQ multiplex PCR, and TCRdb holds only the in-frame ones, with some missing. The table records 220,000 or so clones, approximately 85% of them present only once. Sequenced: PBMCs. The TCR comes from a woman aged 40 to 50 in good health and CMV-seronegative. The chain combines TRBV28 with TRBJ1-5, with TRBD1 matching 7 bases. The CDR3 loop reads CASSSRTGIYSNQPQHF. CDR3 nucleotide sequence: TGTGCCAGCAGTTCTCGGACAGGAATATATAGCAATCAGCCCCAGCATTTT.